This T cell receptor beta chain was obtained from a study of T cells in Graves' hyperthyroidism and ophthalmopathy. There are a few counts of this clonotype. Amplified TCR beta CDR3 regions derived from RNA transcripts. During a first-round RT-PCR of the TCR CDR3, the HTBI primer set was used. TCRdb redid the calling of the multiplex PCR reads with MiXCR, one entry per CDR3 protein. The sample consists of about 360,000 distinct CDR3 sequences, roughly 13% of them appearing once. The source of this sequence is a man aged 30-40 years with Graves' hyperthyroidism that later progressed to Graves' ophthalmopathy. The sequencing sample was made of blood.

The CDR3 spells CSVPGGGREKLFF. CDR3 nucleotides: TGCAGCGTTCCAGGTGGGGGTCGGGAAAAACTGTTTTTT. V and J are TRBV29-1 and TRBJ1-4; maybe TRBD1 (5 bases). Looked up from germline, CDR1 is SQVTM and CDR2 is ANQGSEA. There are 13 residues in the CDR3. V was pared by 5 bases and J by 8 bases, with 15 bases between.